The rows below give T cell receptor beta chains drawn from one sample of a study of blood T cell repertoires in COVID-19. Repertoires were generated with immunoSEQ multiplex PCR, while TCRdb's copy carries only in-frame clones and drops some. The table lists tens of thousands of clones, 75% to 90% of them singletons. The source material was peripheral blood. The receptors stem from an elderly woman with acute or convalescent COVID-19. CDR3s include the opening cysteine and the closing phenylalanine or tryptophan. Fields, in order: CDR3 protein, CDR3 DNA, V gene, clone size, D gene, J gene. A D gene is named only where the DNA matches it firmly. Size is omitted from some rows. Given values are once, few, many or a class for expanded clones.

CDR3: CASSRGPDPNEKLFF; DNA: TGTGCCAGCAGCCGGGGCCCGGATCCTAATGAAAAACTGTTTTTT; V: TRBV6-2/TRBV6-3; size: .; D: .; J: TRBJ1-4
CDR3: CATSGLSGPQHF; DNA: TGTGCCACCAGTGGTCTAAGCGGGCCCCAGCATTTT; V: TRBV24-1; size: .; D: .; J: TRBJ1-5
CDR3: CASRRQGEVNTEAFF; DNA: TGTGCCAGTAGGAGACAGGGGGAGGTGAACACTGAAGCTTTCTTT; V: TRBV19; size: once; D: TRBD1; J: TRBJ1-1
CDR3: CAWSVGLGDRENEQFF; DNA: TGTGCCTGGAGTGTAGGGTTGGGGGACAGGGAAAATGAGCAGTTCTTC; V: TRBV30; size: .; D: TRBD1; J: TRBJ2-1
CDR3: CASGLVPAPQGPDEQYF; DNA: TGTGCTAGTGGTTTGGTACCCGCCCCACAGGGCCCCGACGAGCAGTACTTC; V: TRBV12-5; size: .; D: .; J: TRBJ2-7
CDR3: CARSWTAINSPLHF; DNA: TGTGCCAGAAGCTGGACAGCGATTAATTCACCCCTCCACTTT; V: TRBV5-3; size: .; D: .; J: TRBJ1-6
CDR3: CASSQDGLANNEQFF; DNA: TGCGCCAGCAGCCAAGACGGACTAGCGAACAATGAGCAGTTCTTC; V: TRBV4-1; size: .; D: TRBD2; J: TRBJ2-1
CDR3: CASSQSGETQYF; DNA: TGTGCCAGCAGCCAAAGCGGAGAGACCCAGTACTTC; V: TRBV7-9; size: .; D: .; J: TRBJ2-5
CDR3: CASGTGLSGNTIYF; DNA: TGTGCCAGCGGGACAGGGCTCTCTGGAAACACCATATATTTT; V: TRBV27; size: few; D: TRBD1; J: TRBJ1-3
CDR3: CASSQSGELFF; DNA: TGTGCCAGCAGTCAGTCCGGGGAGCTGTTTTTT; V: TRBV12-3/TRBV12-4; size: .; D: .; J: TRBJ2-2
CDR3: CASSWNSDGDREGICFGNTIYF; DNA: TGTGCCAGCAGCTGGAACTCGGACGGGGACAGGGAGGGGATCTGTTTTGGAAACACCATATATTTT; V: TRBV12-1; size: .; D: .; J: TRBJ1-3
CDR3: CASSSEGEGYEQYF; DNA: TGTGCCAGCAGCTCAGAAGGGGAGGGCTACGAGCAGTACTTC; V: TRBV5-8; size: .; D: TRBD2; J: TRBJ2-7
CDR3: CASSLEGQGNQPQHF; DNA: TGTGCCAGCAGCTTAGAAGGACAGGGGAATCAGCCCCAGCATTTT; V: TRBV7-2; size: few; D: TRBD1; J: TRBJ1-5
CDR3: CASTFTGGNQPQHF; DNA: TGTGCCAGCACCTTCACGGGGGGCAATCAGCCCCAGCATTTT; V: TRBV5-6; size: .; D: .; J: TRBJ1-5
CDR3: CASSYSGNEQFF; DNA: TGTGCCAGCAGTTACTCCGGGAATGAGCAGTTCTTC; V: TRBV6-5; size: .; D: .; J: TRBJ2-1
CDR3: CASSRSQGRSGELFF; DNA: TGTGCCAGCAGCCGATCACAGGGGCGGAGCGGGGAGCTGTTTTTT; V: TRBV3-1/TRBV3-2; size: .; D: TRBD1; J: TRBJ2-2
CDR3: CASSYSSGGRGTQYF; DNA: TGTGCCAGCAGTTACTCTAGCGGGGGCCGGGGGACCCAGTACTTC; V: TRBV6-2/TRBV6-3; size: .; D: TRBD2; J: TRBJ2-5
CDR3: CAWSLPGANYGYTF; DNA: TGTGCCTGGAGTCTGCCGGGAGCTAACTATGGCTACACCTTC; V: TRBV30; size: once; D: .; J: TRBJ1-2
CDR3: CASSWSSGVGQETQYF; DNA: TGTGCCAGCAGCTGGTCTAGCGGGGTGGGGCAAGAGACCCAGTACTTC; V: TRBV7-3; size: once; D: TRBD2; J: TRBJ2-5
CDR3: CASSVRGVGPTDTQYF; DNA: TGCGCCAGCAGCGTACGGGGGGTCGGGCCCACAGATACGCAGTATTTT; V: TRBV5-1; size: .; D: TRBD2; J: TRBJ2-3
CDR3: CASSTAGNTEAFF; DNA: TGCGCCAGCAGCACGGCAGGGAACACTGAAGCTTTCTTT; V: TRBV5-1; size: .; D: .; J: TRBJ1-1
CDR3: CAISEEGLGGKANYGYTF; DNA: TGTGCCATCAGTGAAGAGGGGTTGGGAGGAAAAGCTAACTATGGCTACACCTTC; V: TRBV10-3; size: .; D: .; J: TRBJ1-2
CDR3: CASSVGRGNTIYF; DNA: TGTGCCAGCAGCGTAGGTCGGGGAAACACCATATATTTT; V: TRBV9; size: .; D: .; J: TRBJ1-3
CDR3: CASSQGTFRGLFF; DNA: TGTGCCAGCAGCCAAGGGACCTTCCGGGGGCTGTTTTTT; V: TRBV3-1/TRBV3-2; size: few; D: .; J: TRBJ1-4
CDR3: CASSIPIGGTATNEKLFF; DNA: TGTGCCAGTAGTATCCCCATAGGGGGCACTGCAACTAATGAAAAACTGTTTTTT; V: TRBV19; size: .; D: TRBD1; J: TRBJ1-4
CDR3: CASSLNTQGFYGYTF; DNA: TGTGCCAGCAGCTTAAACACCCAGGGGTTCTATGGCTACACCTTC; V: TRBV7-2; size: .; D: .; J: TRBJ1-2
CDR3: CSVDRDRVGGYTF; DNA: TGCAGCGTTGATCGCGACAGGGTGGGCGGCTACACCTTC; V: TRBV29-1; size: .; D: TRBD1; J: TRBJ1-2
CDR3: CASSQTPGDYNEQFF; DNA: TGTGCCAGTAGCCAGACACCCGGGGACTACAATGAGCAGTTCTTC; V: TRBV19; size: many; D: .; J: TRBJ2-1